The rows below give T cell receptor beta chains drawn from one sample of a study of CD8 T cells in Susac syndrome. From the immunoSEQ multiplex PCR reads, TCRdb called clonotypes with MiXCR, one entry per CDR3 protein. Of about 140,000 distinct CDR3 sequences listed, roughly 94% are singletons. Sequenced input: CD4+ T cells from PBMCs. Source of these receptors: a human donor in good health. The CDR3 runs from the conserved cysteine through the conserved F or W. A D gene is named only where the DNA matches it firmly. Size values are once, few and many counts, or a class for expanded clones, and some rows have none.

j_gene	d_gene	abundance	v_gene	CDR3nt	CDR3aa
TRBJ2-2	-	-	TRBV5-1	TGCGCCAGCAGCTTGGGGCCGAGCACCGGGGAGCTGTTTTTT	CASSLGPSTGELFF
TRBJ2-7	TRBD2	-	TRBV6-5	TGTGCCAGCAGAACTACAAGCGGGAGATGGGGCGAGCAGTACTTC	CASRTTSGRWGEQYF
TRBJ1-1	TRBD1	-	TRBV20-1	TGCAGTGCGACGACAGGGGTGAACACTGAAGCTTTCTTT	CSATTGVNTEAFF
TRBJ2-5	-	-	TRBV5-1	TGCGCCAGCAGTAGGTCGGAGACCCAGTACTTC	CASSRSETQYF
TRBJ2-2	-	-	TRBV6-1	TGTGCCAGCAGTGGTCAACACTCGAACACCGGGGAGCTGTTTTTT	CASSGQHSNTGELFF
TRBJ1-2	-	-	TRBV18	TGTGCCAGCTCACCGGCAGGGAGGAACTATGGCTACACCTTC	CASSPAGRNYGYTF
TRBJ2-1	-	-	TRBV29-1	TGCAGCGAGGGGGACAACTACAATGAGCAGTTCTTC	CSEGDNYNEQFF
TRBJ2-1	-	-	TRBV4-2	TGTGCCAGCAGCCCCCGACAGGGAGGCTTAAATGAGCAGTTCTTC	CASSPRQGGLNEQFF
TRBJ2-1	-	-	TRBV14	TGTGCCAGCAGCCAACTCTCGGGAGTGGTAAATGAGCAGTTCTTC	CASSQLSGVVNEQFF
TRBJ2-3	-	-	TRBV3-1	TGTGCCAGCAGCCAAGGAGGACTAAATCCCCGTACAGATACGCAGTATTTT	CASSQGGLNPRTDTQYF
TRBJ2-5	-	once	TRBV20-1	TGCAGTTCTCGGGCCATAGGGACCCAGTACTTC	CSSRAIGTQYF
TRBJ2-2	TRBD1	once	TRBV24-1	TGTGCCACCAGTGATTTCCGGGGACAGGTTGACGGGGAGCTGTTTTTT	CATSDFRGQVDGELFF
TRBJ1-2	TRBD1	once	TRBV29-1	TGCAGCGTTGAACCGAGGACAGGGGGAATCTATGGCTACACCTTC	CSVEPRTGGIYGYTF
TRBJ1-5	TRBD1	once	TRBV4-2	TGTGCCAGCAGCCAAGGAACAGGGGAGGGCCAGCCCCAGCATTTT	CASSQGTGEGQPQHF
TRBJ1-3	-	-	TRBV18	TGTGCCAGCGTTGAACAGGTGCTCTCTGGAAACACCATATATTTT	CASVEQVLSGNTIYF
TRBJ1-1	-	-	TRBV18	TGTGCCAGCTCACCTTCGGCAACCACTGAAGCTTTCTTT	CASSPSATTEAFF
TRBJ1-2	TRBD1	-	TRBV14	TGTGCCAGCAGCCCCGACAGGGTTAGGGGCTACACCTTC	CASSPDRVRGYTF
TRBJ2-4	TRBD1	-	TRBV5-1	TGCGCCAGCAGCCCCGGACAGGGGGCTCCCAAAAACATTCAGTACTTC	CASSPGQGAPKNIQYF
TRBJ2-2	-	-	TRBV19	TGTGCCAGTAGTATGACAGCTTTCACCGGGGAGCTGTTTTTT	CASSMTAFTGELFF
TRBJ2-2	-	-	TRBV20-1	TGCAGTGCTAGAAGACAGGGGAGGGTCGGGGAGCTGTTTTTT	CSARRQGRVGELFF
TRBJ2-7	-	-	TRBV6-1	TGTGCCAGCAGTGATTGGGGCCCCTACGAGCAGTACTTC	CASSDWGPYEQYF
TRBJ2-5	-	-	TRBV27	TGTGCCAGCAGTTTAAGGGGTCGGGACTTAGGGACCCAGTACTTC	CASSLRGRDLGTQYF
TRBJ1-1	TRBD1	-	TRBV5-4	TGTGCCAGCAGCCATAGCCAGGGGGCGTTGGTCACTGAAGCTTTCTTT	CASSHSQGALVTEAFF
TRBJ2-1	TRBD1	-	TRBV29-1	TGCAGCGCTGGGACAGGGGCCTCCCGCGAGCAGTTCTTC	CSAGTGASREQFF
TRBJ1-1	-	-	TRBV29-1	TGCAGCGTTGAAGTGGGTATTGAAGCTTTCTTT	CSVEVGIEAFF
TRBJ2-2	-	-	TRBV5-1	TGCGCCAGCAGCCGAGGTTTGGTTTCCGCCGGGGAGCTGTTTTTT	CASSRGLVSAGELFF
TRBJ2-1	-	-	TRBV3-1	TGTGCCAGCAGCCCCCCGGGCAACAATGAGCAGTTCTTC	CASSPPGNNEQFF
TRBJ2-1	TRBD2	-	TRBV6-2/TRBV6-3	TGTGCCAGCAGACCCCGTTCTAGCGGGAGGGGCAATGAGCAGTTCTTC	CASRPRSSGRGNEQFF
TRBJ2-3	TRBD1	-	TRBV12-3/TRBV12-4	TGTGCCAGCAGTGCGGCACAGGGGGCTGTCACAGATACGCAGTATTTT	CASSAAQGAVTDTQYF
TRBJ2-7	-	-	TRBV30	TGTGCCTGGGGGAGGGACAGGACTTACTTC	CAWGRDRTYF
TRBJ2-1	TRBD2	-	TRBV5-1	TGCGCCAGCAGCTTGGTTACTAGCGGGAACAATGAGCAGTTCTTC	CASSLVTSGNNEQFF
TRBJ1-2	TRBD1	-	TRBV18	TGTGCCAGCTCACAGGGACAGGACTCAAACTATGGCTACACCTTC	CASSQGQDSNYGYTF
TRBJ2-3	-	-	TRBV6-5	TGTGCCAGCAGTGCACAGGCGGTGAGGACAGATACGCAGTATTTT	CASSAQAVRTDTQYF
TRBJ2-2	-	-	TRBV29-1	TGCAGCGTTGCCCCTTCCCCGAACACCGGGGAGCTGTTTTTT	CSVAPSPNTGELFF
TRBJ1-5	-	-	TRBV19	TGTGCCAGTAGTCGGGGGGTATATAGCAATCAGCCCCAGCATTTT	CASSRGVYSNQPQHF
TRBJ2-3	TRBD2	-	TRBV29-1	TGCAGCGTTGGAGGGTGGAGTAGCGGGATTAACACAGATACGCAGTATTTT	CSVGGWSSGINTDTQYF
TRBJ2-7	TRBD2	-	TRBV4-1	TGCGCCAGCAGCCGCTTGACTAGCGGGAAACCCTACGAGCAGTACTTC	CASSRLTSGKPYEQYF
TRBJ1-1	-	-	TRBV7-9	TGTGCCAGCACCGGACAGTACACTGAAGCTTTCTTT	CASTGQYTEAFF
TRBJ2-1	-	-	TRBV6-6	TGTGCCAGCAGTTACCCGGGAGCGTCCTACAATGAGCAGTTCTTC	CASSYPGASYNEQFF
TRBJ2-4	TRBD2	once	TRBV15	TGTGCCACCAGCAACATAGCGGGCCACGGGGACATTCAGTACTTC	CATSNIAGHGDIQYF
TRBJ2-7	TRBD1	-	TRBV7-8	TGTGCCAGCAGGGATCCACAGGGGATTAGCTCCTACGAGCAGTACTTC	CASRDPQGISSYEQYF
TRBJ2-7	TRBD2	-	TRBV5-6	TGTGCCAGCAGCTACCTCCTGATAGCGGGAGGCCCCGAGCAGTACTTC	CASSYLLIAGGPEQYF
TRBJ1-2	-	-	TRBV20-1	TGCAGTGCTAGAGCGAGGGAAGGAAACTATGGCTACACCTTC	CSARAREGNYGYTF
TRBJ1-1	-	-	TRBV18	TGTGCCAGCTCACCTTATCGCGGTGCAGGGGACCGATCTGAAGCTTTCTTT	CASSPYRGAGDRSEAFF
TRBJ1-5	-	-	TRBV12-3/TRBV12-4	TGTGCCAGCAGTTGGACCACAGGGAATAGCAATCAGCCCCAGCATTTT	CASSWTTGNSNQPQHF
TRBJ2-5	-	-	TRBV3-1	TGTGCCAGCAGCCAACCCTCACAGGGTTTCCAAGAGACCCAGTACTTC	CASSQPSQGFQETQYF